This T cell receptor beta chain was observed in a study of blood T cells in healthy people across ages. Per the germline V gene, CDR1 is LNHDA and CDR2 is SQIVND (reference sequence). The CDR3 consists of 12 residues. Next came a second PCR, run for 7 to 11 cycles, which used a sample-barcoded 5' primer along with a J-beta primer mix. MiXCR was run by TCRdb on the 5' RACE reads, yielding one entry per CDR3 protein. In the table there are about 570,000 distinct CDR3 sequences, 27% of which are singletons. Total RNA extracted from each sample amounted to at least 6 micrograms. The material sequenced was blood. The sequence was collected from a woman in her sixties or seventies in good health. The chain links TRBV19 to TRBJ2-5; D is uncertain. The DNA matches TRBJ2-7 better at its end, which makes the J call doubtful. CDR3 region: CASSNLVGEQYF. CDR3 nucleotides: TGTGCCAGTAGTAATCTAGTAGGCGAGCAGTACTTC.